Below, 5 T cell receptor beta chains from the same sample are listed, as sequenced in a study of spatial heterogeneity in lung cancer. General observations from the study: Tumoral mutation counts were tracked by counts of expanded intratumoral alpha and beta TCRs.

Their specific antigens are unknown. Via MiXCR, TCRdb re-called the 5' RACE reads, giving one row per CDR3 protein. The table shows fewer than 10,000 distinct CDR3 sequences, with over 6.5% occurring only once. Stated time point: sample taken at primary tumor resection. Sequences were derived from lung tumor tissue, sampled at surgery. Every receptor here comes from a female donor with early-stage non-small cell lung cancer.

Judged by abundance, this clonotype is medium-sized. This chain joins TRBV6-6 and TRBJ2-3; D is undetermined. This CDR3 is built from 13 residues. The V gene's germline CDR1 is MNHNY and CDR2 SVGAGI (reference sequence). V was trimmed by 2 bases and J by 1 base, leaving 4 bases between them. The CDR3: CASSYKGTDTQYF. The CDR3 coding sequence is TGTGCCAGCAGTTACAAGGGCACAGATACGCAGTATTTT.

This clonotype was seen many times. This chain's CDR3 is CASSPRQGRVDTQYF. CDR3 coding DNA: TGTGCCAGCAGCCCCCGGCAGGGCCGAGTGGATACGCAGTATTTT. The gene calls are TRBV11-3 and TRBJ2-3; D is perhaps TRBD1 (5 bases). With 5 bases removed from V and 6 bases from J, the gap between germline ends came to 18 bases. CDR1 is SGHNT and CDR2 is YENEEA in the germline V gene. The CDR3 loop spans 15 amino acids.

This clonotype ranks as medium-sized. The CDR3 bases are TGTGCCAGCAGCCAAACAGAGGGGGGCGAGCAGTACTTC. Its translation: CASSQTEGGEQYF. The V and J genes are TRBV3-1 and TRBJ2-7, with D perhaps matching TRBD1 or TRBD2 (6 bases each). The V end was cut by 2 bases, the J end by 6 bases, with 11 bases between. This CDR3 contains 13 residues. The germline gives CDR1 LGHDT, CDR2 YNNKEL (reference sequence).

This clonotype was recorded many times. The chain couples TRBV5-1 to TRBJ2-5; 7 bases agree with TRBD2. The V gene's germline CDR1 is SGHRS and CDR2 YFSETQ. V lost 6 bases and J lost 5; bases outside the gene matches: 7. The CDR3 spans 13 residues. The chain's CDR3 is CASTPTAGETQYF. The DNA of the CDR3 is TGCGCCAGCACTCCGACAGCGGGGGAGACCCAGTACTTC.

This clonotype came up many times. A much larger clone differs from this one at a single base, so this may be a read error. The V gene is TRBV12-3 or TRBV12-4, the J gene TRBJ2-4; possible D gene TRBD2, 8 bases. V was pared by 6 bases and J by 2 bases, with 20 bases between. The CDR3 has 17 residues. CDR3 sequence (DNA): TGTGCCAGCAGCTCGACAGGGTCGGGGGGGTCCAAAAACATTCAGTACTTC. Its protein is CASSSTGSGGSKNIQYF.